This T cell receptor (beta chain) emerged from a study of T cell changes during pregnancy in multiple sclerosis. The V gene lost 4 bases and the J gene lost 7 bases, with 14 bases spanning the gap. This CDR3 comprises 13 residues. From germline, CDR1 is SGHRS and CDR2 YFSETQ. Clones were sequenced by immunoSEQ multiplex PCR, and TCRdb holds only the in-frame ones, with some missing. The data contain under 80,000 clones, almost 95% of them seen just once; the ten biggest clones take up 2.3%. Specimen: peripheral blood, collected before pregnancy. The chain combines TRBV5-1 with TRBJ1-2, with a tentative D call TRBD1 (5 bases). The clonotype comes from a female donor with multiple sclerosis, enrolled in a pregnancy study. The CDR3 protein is CASSLRDSSGYTF. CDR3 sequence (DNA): TGCGCCAGCAGCCTCCGGGACTCGAGTGGCTACACCTTC.